Detailed here is one TCR beta chain. As yet, its antigen is unknown. This record belongs to a study of T cell repertoires in cytomegalovirus infection. Background on the study: CMV epitopes used comprised recently identified HLA-C-restricted ones and well-studied HLA-B-restricted ones.

One entry per CDR3 protein results from TCRdb running MiXCR on the reads. The table includes some 200,000 distinct CDR3 sequences, around 40% detected once. The receptor comes from a human donor in good health (CMV status not recorded). Some clones in this sample may be carry-over from other donors' samples. Here the sequenced sample was CD8+ T cells from cultured PBMCs, taken from culture after CMV antigen stimulation.

The CDR3 reads CSVEGRDYGYTF. Here the CDR3 DNA reads TGCAGCGTTGAAGGGCGGGACTATGGCTACACCTTC. V gene TRBV29-1 combines with J gene TRBJ1-2, with D unclear. The germline CDR1 and CDR2 sequences are SQVTM and ANQGSEA. The CDR3 is made up of 12 amino acids. The V and J ends lost 1 base and 3 bases respectively, with 6 bases between them.